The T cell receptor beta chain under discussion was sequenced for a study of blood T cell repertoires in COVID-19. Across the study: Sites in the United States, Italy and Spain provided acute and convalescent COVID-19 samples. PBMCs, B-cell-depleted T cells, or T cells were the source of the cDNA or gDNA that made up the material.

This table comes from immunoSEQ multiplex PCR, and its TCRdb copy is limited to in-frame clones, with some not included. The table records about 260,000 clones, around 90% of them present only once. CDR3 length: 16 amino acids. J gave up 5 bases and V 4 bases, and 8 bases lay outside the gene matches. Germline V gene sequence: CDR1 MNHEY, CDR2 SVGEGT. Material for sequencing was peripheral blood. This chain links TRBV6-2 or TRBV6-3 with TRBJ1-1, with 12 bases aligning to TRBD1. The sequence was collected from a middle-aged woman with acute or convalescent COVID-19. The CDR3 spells CASSSRDRGLRTEAFF. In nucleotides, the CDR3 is TGTGCCAGCAGTTCCCGGGACAGGGGGCTGAGAACTGAAGCTTTCTTT.